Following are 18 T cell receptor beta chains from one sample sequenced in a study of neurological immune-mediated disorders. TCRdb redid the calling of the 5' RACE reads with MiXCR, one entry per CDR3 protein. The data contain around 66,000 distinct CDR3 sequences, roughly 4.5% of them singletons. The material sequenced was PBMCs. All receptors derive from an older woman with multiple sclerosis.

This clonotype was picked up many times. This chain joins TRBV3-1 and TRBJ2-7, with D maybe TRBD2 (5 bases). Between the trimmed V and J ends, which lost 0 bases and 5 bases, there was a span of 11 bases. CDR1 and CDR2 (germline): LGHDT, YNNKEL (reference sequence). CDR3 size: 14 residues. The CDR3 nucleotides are TGTGCCAGCAGCCAAGATGTGAGGGCCCACGAGCAGTACTTC. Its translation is CASSQDVRAHEQYF.

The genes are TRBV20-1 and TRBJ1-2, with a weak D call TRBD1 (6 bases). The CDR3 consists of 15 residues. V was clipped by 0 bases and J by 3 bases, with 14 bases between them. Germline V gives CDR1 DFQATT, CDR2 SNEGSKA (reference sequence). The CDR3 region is CSAREMGAGDYGYTF. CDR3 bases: TGCAGTGCTAGAGAGATGGGGGCAGGAGACTATGGCTACACCTTC.

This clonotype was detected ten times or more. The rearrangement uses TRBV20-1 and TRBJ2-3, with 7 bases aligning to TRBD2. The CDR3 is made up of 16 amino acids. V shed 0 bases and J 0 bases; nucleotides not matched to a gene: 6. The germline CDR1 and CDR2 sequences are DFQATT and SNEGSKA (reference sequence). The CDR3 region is CSARDPSGVSTDTQYF. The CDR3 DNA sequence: TGCAGTGCTAGAGATCCCAGCGGGGTTAGCACAGATACGCAGTATTTT.

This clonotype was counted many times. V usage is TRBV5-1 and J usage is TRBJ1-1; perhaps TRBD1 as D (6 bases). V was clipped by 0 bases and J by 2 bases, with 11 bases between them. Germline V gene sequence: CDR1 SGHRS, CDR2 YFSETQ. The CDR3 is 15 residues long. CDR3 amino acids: CASSLVGGTNTEAFF. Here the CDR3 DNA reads TGCGCCAGCAGCTTGGTGGGGGGCACCAACACTGAAGCTTTCTTT. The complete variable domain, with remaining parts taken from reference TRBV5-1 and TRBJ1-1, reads KAGVTQTPRYLIKTRGQQVTLSCSPISGHRSVSWYQQTPGQGLQFLFEYFSETQRNKGNFPGRFSGRQFSNSRSEMNVSTLELGDSALYLCASSLVGGTNTEAFFGQGTRLTVV.

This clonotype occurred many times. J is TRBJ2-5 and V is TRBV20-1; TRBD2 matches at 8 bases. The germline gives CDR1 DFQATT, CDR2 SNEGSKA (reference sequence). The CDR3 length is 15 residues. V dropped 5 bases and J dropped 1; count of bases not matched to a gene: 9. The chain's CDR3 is CSAPGTRLTQETQYF. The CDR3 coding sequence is TGCAGTGCTCCCGGGACTAGACTAACCCAAGAGACCCAGTACTTC.

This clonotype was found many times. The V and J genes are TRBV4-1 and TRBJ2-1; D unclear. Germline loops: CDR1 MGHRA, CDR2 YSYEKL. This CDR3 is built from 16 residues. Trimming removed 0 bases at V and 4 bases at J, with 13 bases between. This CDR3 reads CASSQDRVVVYNEQFF. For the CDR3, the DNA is TGCGCCAGCAGCCAAGATCGGGTGGTGGTTTACAATGAGCAGTTCTTC.

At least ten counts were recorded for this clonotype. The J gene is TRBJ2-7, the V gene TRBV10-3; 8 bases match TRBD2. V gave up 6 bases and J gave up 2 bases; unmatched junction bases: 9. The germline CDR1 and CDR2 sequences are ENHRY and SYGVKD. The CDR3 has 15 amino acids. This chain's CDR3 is CAISDFTGLAYEQYF. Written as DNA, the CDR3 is TGTGCCATCAGCGACTTTACGGGACTAGCCTACGAGCAGTACTTC.

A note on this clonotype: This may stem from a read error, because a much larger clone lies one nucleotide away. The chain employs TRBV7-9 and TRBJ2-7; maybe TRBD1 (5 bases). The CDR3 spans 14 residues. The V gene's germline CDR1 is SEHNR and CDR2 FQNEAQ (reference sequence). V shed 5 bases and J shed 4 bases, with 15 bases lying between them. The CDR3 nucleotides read TGTGCCAGCAGCCCCAGAAAGGGGTCATACGAGCAGTACTTC. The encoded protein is CASSPRKGSYEQYF.

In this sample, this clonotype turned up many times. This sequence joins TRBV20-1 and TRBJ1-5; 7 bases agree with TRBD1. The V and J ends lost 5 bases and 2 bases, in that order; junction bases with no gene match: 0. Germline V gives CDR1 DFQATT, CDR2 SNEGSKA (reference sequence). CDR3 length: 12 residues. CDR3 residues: CSAGQGNQPQHF. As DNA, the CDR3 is TGCAGTGCTGGACAGGGCAATCAGCCCCAGCATTTT.

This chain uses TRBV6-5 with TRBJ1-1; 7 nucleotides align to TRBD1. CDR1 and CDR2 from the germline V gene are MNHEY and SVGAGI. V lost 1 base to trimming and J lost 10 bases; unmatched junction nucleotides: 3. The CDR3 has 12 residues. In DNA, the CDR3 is TGTGCCAGCAGTTACTTCCGGGACAGAGCTTTCTTT. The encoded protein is CASSYFRDRAFF.

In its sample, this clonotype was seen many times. The CDR3 nucleotides are TGTGCCAGCAGCTTTGGGCCGCCAGGGCAGTTCTTC. The encoded protein is CASSFGPPGQFF. The chain joins TRBV7-8 to TRBJ2-1, with D unresolved. CDR3 size: 12 residues. V was cut by 3 bases and J by 12 bases, with 12 bases left in between. Germline CDR1 and CDR2: SGHVS and FQNEAQ.

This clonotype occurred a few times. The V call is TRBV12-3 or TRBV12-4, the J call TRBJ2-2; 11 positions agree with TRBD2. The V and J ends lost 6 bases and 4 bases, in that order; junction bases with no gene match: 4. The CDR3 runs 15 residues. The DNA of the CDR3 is TGTGCCAGCAGGGAGGGACTAGCGGCCACCGGGGAGCTGTTTTTT. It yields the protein CASREGLAATGELFF.

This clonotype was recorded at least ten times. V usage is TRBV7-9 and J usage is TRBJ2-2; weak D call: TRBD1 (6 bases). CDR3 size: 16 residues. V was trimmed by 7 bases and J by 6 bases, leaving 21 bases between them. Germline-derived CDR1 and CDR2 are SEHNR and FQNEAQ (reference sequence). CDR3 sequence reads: CASILRGTTYAGELFF. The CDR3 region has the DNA TGTGCCAGCATTTTGAGGGGGACCACCTACGCCGGGGAGCTGTTTTTT.

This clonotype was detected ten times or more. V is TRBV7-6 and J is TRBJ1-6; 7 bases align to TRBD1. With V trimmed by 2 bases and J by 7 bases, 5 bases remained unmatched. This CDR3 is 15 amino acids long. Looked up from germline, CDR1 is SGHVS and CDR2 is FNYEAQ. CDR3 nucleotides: TGTGCCAGCAGCTTAACCGGGACAGCAAATTCACCCCTCCACTTT. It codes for CASSLTGTANSPLHF.

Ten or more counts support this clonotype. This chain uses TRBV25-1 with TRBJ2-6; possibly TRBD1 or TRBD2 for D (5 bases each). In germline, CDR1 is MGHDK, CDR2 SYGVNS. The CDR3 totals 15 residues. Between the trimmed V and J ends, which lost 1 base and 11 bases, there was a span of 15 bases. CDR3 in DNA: TGTGCCAGCAGTGAATTGGGAGCCAGGGTCGACGTCCTGACTTTC. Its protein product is CASSELGARVDVLTF.

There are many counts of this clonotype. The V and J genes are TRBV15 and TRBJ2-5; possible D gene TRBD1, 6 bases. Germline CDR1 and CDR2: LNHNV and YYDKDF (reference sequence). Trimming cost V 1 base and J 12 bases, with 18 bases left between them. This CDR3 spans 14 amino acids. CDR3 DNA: TGTGCCACCAGCAGAGCTGGGCCATTGGGACAAAAGTACTTC. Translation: CATSRAGPLGQKYF. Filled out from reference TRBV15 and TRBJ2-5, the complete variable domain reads DAMVIQNPRYQVTQFGKPVTLSCSQTLNHNVMYWYQQKSSQAPKLLFHYYDKDFNNEADTPDNFQSRRPNTSFCFLDIRSPGLGDTAMYLCATSRAGPLGQKYFGPGTRLLVL.

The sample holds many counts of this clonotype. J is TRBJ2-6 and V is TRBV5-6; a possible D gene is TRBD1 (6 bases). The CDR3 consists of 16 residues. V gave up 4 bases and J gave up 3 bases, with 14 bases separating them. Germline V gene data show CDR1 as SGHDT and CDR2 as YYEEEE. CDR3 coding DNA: TGTGCCAGCAGCAGGGGGACATCCTATGGGGCCAACGTCCTGACTTTC. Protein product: CASSRGTSYGANVLTF.

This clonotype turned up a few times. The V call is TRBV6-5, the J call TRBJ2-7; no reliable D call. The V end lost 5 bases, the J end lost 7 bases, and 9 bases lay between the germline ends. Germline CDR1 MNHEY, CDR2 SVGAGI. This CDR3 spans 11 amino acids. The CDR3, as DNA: TGTGCCAGCAGTCGGAATGAGGAGCAGTACTTC. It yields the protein CASSRNEEQYF.